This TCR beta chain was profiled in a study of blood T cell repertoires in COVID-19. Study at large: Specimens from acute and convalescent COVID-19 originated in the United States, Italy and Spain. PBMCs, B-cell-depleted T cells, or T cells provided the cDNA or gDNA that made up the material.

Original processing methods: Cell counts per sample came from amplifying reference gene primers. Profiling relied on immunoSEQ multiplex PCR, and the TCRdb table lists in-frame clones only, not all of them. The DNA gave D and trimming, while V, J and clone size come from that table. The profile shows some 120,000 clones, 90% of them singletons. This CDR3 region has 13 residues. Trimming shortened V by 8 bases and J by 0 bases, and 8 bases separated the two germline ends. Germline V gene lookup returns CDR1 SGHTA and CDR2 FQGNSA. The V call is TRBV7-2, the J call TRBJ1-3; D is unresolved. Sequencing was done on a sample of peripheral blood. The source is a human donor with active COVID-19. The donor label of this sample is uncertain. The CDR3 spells CASQRYSGNTIYF. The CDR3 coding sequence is TGTGCCAGCCAGAGGTACTCTGGAAACACCATATATTTT.